Listed below are T cell receptor beta chains from one sample, sequenced in a study of shared clonotypes between healthy human individuals. Generated by immunoSEQ multiplex PCR, the TCRdb table keeps only in-frame clones and is missing some. This sample has under 2,000,000 clones; about 95% occur once, and the top ten carry around 1%. The source material was naive CD8+ T cells sorted from blood. The receptor source for this set is a man between 18 and 29 years old in good health. Both conserved end residues are trimmed from each CDR3.

v_gene: TRBV4-3
j_gene: TRBJ2-2
CDR3aa: ASSQDLISGATGELF

v_gene: TRBV7-9
j_gene: TRBJ1-2
CDR3aa: ASSLGQGAWGYT

v_gene: TRBV9
j_gene: TRBJ2-2
CDR3aa: ASGLDHTGELF

v_gene: TRBV7-9
j_gene: TRBJ1-1
CDR3aa: ASSPNQNRGLRANTEAF

v_gene: TRBV6-1
j_gene: TRBJ2-5
CDR3aa: ASIAGGEEETQY

v_gene: TRBV6-1
j_gene: TRBJ2-7
CDR3aa: ASRDRPDRGYEQY

v_gene: TRBV5-6
j_gene: TRBJ2-7
CDR3aa: ASSYDTSGNPYEQY

v_gene: TRBV9
j_gene: TRBJ1-4
CDR3aa: ASSGQNEKLF

v_gene: TRBV7-9
j_gene: TRBJ2-1
CDR3aa: ASSLAGATVHNEQF

v_gene: TRBV7-2
j_gene: TRBJ1-2
CDR3aa: ASSYLLPGDGYT

v_gene: TRBV7-6
j_gene: TRBJ2-7
CDR3aa: ASALGGAGAYEQY

v_gene: TRBV7-6
j_gene: TRBJ2-7
CDR3aa: ASSLGGGEQY

v_gene: TRBV6-5
j_gene: TRBJ2-1
CDR3aa: ASSRQETYNEQF

v_gene: TRBV29-1
j_gene: TRBJ2-2
CDR3aa: SVETTGTPNTGELF

v_gene: TRBV9
j_gene: TRBJ1-1
CDR3aa: ASSVGIQTEAF

v_gene: TRBV2
j_gene: TRBJ1-6
CDR3aa: ASSELYVDLGELGNSPLH

v_gene: TRBV4-3
j_gene: TRBJ2-1
CDR3aa: ASSHLSGGYNEQF

v_gene: TRBV4-3
j_gene: TRBJ2-7
CDR3aa: ASSPGTASYEQY

v_gene: TRBV2
j_gene: TRBJ2-7
CDR3aa: ASSAGSSYEQY

v_gene: TRBV9
j_gene: TRBJ2-7
CDR3aa: ASSVGADEQY

v_gene: TRBV6-5
j_gene: TRBJ1-3
CDR3aa: ASSYDSDSGNTIY

v_gene: TRBV15
j_gene: TRBJ1-1
CDR3aa: ATSRGGENTEAF

v_gene: TRBV21-1
j_gene: TRBJ1-1
CDR3aa: ASSNSGAPGTEAF

v_gene: TRBV9
j_gene: TRBJ1-4
CDR3aa: ASSAKQGWTEKLF

v_gene: TRBV11-1
j_gene: TRBJ2-3
CDR3aa: ASGTSSTDTQY

v_gene: TRBV28
j_gene: TRBJ2-5
CDR3aa: ASSSRAGAYQETQY

v_gene: TRBV2
j_gene: TRBJ1-1
CDR3aa: ASRVERWTEAF

v_gene: TRBV5-1
j_gene: TRBJ1-1
CDR3aa: ASSLPDNTEAF

v_gene: TRBV5-4
j_gene: TRBJ1-4
CDR3aa: ASSFGGGNEKLF

v_gene: TRBV25-1
j_gene: TRBJ2-5
CDR3aa: ASSSTDQETQY

v_gene: TRBV13
j_gene: TRBJ2-7
CDR3aa: ASSALGGQGAEEQY

v_gene: TRBV29-1
j_gene: TRBJ2-1
CDR3aa: SAETGEDYNEQF

v_gene: TRBV4-1
j_gene: TRBJ2-7
CDR3aa: ASSQEPPREIGSYEQY

v_gene: TRBV7-2
j_gene: TRBJ1-4
CDR3aa: ASSLVSNNEKLF

v_gene: TRBV5-4
j_gene: TRBJ2-7
CDR3aa: ATATSSPTYEQY

v_gene: TRBV15
j_gene: TRBJ2-7
CDR3aa: ATSRDGLRGHEQY

v_gene: TRBV7-9
j_gene: TRBJ2-7
CDR3aa: AAGGYSSYEQY

v_gene: TRBV4-1
j_gene: TRBJ1-3
CDR3aa: ASSQREDRDTIY

v_gene: TRBV27
j_gene: TRBJ2-1
CDR3aa: ASSLFGGTYNEQF

v_gene: TRBV11-2
j_gene: TRBJ1-3
CDR3aa: ASSNGQGISGNTIY

v_gene: TRBV7-6
j_gene: TRBJ2-2
CDR3aa: ASSLGPENTGELF

v_gene: TRBV5-5
j_gene: TRBJ1-1
CDR3aa: ASSQGATNTEAF

v_gene: TRBV4-3
j_gene: TRBJ1-6
CDR3aa: ASSQDPHGTSNSPLH

v_gene: TRBV7-9
j_gene: TRBJ2-3
CDR3aa: ASSFRLAGTTDTQY

v_gene: TRBV11-2
j_gene: TRBJ2-7
CDR3aa: ASSETSGKTYEQY

v_gene: TRBV9
j_gene: TRBJ2-2
CDR3aa: ASSDPLSGELF